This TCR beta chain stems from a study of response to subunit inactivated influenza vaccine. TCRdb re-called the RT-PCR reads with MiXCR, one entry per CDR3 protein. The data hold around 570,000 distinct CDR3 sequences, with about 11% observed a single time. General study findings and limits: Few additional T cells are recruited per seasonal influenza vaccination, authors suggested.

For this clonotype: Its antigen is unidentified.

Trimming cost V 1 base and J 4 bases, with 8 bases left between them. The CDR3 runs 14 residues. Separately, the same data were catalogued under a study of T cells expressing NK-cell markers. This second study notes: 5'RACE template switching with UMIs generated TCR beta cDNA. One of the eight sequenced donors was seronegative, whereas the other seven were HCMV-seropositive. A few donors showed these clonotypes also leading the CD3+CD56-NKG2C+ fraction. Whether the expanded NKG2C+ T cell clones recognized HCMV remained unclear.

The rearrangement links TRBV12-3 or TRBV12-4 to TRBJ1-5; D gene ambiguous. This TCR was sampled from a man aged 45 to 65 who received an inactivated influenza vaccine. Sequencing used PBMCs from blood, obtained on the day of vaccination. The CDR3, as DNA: TGTGCCAGCAGTTTAGTGCAGGAAAATCAGCCCCAGCATTTT. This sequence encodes CASSLVQENQPQHF.